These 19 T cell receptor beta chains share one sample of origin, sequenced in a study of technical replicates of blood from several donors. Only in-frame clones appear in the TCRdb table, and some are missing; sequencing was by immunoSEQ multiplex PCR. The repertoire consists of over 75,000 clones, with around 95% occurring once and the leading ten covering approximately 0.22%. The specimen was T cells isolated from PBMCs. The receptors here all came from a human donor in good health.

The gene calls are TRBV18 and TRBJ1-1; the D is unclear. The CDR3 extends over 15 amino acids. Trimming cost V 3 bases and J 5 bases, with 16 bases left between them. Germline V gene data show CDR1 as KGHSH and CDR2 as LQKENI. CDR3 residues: CASSPARPGMTEAFF. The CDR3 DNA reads TGTGCCAGCTCACCCGCGAGACCGGGAATGACTGAAGCTTTCTTT.

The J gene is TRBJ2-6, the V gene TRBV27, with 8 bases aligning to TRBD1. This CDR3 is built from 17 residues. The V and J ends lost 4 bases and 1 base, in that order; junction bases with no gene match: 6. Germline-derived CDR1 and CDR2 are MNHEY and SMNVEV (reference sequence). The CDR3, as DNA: TGTGCCAGCAGTTCCCTTCAGGGGGCGTCTGGGGCCAACGTCCTGACTTTC. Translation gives CASSSLQGASGANVLTF.

CDR3 sequence: CASQTGYSPLHF. DNA of the CDR3: TGTGCCAGCCAAACCGGGTATTCACCCCTCCACTTT. The J gene is TRBJ1-6, the V gene TRBV2; D call uncertain. V was clipped by 8 bases and J by 8 bases, with 10 bases between them. The CDR3 has 12 amino acids. The germline CDR1 and CDR2 sequences are SNHLY and FYNNEI.

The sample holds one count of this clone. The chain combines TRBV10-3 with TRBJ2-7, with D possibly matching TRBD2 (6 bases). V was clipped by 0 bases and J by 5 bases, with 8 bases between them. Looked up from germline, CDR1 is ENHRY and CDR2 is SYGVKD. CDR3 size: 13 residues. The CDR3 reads CAISESGGHEQYF. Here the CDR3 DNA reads TGTGCCATCAGTGAGTCGGGGGGACACGAGCAGTACTTC.

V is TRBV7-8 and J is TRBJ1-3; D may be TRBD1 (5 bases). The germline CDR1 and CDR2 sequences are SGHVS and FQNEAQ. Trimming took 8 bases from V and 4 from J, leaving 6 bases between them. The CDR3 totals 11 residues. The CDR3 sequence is CASGGGNTIYF. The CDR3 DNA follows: TGTGCCAGCGGGGGGGGAAACACCATATATTTT.

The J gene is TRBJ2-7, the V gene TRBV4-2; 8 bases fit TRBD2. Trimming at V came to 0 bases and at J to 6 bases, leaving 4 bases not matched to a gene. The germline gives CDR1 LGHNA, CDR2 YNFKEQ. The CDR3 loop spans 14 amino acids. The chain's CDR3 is CASSQETGGFEQYF. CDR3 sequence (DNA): TGTGCCAGCAGCCAAGAGACGGGGGGGTTCGAGCAGTACTTC.

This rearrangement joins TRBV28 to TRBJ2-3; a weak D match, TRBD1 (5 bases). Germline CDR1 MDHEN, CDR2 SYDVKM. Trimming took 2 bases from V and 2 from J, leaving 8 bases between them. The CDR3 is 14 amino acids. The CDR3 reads CASSLTRATDTQYF. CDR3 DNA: TGTGCCAGCAGTTTAACCAGGGCCACAGATACGCAGTATTTT.

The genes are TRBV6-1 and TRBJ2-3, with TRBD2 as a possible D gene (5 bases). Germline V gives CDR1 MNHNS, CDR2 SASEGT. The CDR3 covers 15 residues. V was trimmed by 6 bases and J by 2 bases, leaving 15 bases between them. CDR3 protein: CASRLSGGFTDTQYF. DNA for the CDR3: TGTGCCAGCAGGTTATCAGGAGGTTTCACAGATACGCAGTATTTT.

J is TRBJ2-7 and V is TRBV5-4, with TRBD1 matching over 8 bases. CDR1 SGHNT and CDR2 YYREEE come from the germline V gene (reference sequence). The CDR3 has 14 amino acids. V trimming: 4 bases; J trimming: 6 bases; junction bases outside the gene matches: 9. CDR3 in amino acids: CASSPGTGVTEQYF. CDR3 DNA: TGTGCCAGCAGCCCCGGGACAGGCGTAACCGAGCAGTACTTC.

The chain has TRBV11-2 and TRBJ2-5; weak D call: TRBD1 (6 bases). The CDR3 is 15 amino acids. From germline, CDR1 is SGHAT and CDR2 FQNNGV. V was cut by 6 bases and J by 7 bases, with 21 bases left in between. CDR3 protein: CASSNPYRAIGTQYF. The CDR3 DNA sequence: TGTGCCAGCAGTAACCCGTACAGGGCAATAGGGACCCAGTACTTC.

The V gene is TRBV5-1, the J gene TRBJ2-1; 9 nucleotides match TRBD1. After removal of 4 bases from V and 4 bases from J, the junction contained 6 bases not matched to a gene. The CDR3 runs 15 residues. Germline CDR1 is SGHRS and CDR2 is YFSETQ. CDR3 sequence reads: CASSVGTGSYNEQFF. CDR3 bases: TGCGCCAGCAGCGTCGGGACAGGGAGTTACAATGAGCAGTTCTTC.

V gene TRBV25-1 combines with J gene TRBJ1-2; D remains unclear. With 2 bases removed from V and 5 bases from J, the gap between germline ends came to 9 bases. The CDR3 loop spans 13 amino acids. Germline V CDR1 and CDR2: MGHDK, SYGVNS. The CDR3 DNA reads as TGTGCCAGCAGTGAAGGAGACCTTTATGGCTACACCTTC. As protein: CASSEGDLYGYTF.

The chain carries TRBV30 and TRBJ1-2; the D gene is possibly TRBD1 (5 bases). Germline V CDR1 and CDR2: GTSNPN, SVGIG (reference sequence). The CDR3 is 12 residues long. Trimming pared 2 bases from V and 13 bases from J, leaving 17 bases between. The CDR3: CAWSTWKGSATF. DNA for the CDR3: TGTGCCTGGAGTACCTGGAAGGGGTCCGCCACCTTC.

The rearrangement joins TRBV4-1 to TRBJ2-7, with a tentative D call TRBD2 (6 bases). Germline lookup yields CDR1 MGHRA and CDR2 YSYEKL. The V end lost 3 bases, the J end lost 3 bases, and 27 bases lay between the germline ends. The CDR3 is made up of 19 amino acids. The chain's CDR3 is CASSHHIRTKPKVYYEQYF. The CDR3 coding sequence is TGCGCCAGCAGCCATCATATCCGGACTAAGCCCAAAGTATACTACGAGCAGTACTTC.

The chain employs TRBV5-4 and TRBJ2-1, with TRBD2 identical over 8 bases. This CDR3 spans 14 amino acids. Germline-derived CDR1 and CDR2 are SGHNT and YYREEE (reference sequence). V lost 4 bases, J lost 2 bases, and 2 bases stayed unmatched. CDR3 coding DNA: TGTGCCAGCAGCGGTAGCGGGACCTACAATGAGCAGTTCTTC. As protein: CASSGSGTYNEQFF.

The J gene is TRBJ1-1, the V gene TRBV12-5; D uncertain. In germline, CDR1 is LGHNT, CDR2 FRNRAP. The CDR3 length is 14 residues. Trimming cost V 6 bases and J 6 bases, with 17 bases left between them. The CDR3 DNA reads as TGTGCTAGTGGCTCCGGACTGATACAACCTGAAGCTTTCTTT. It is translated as CASGSGLIQPEAFF. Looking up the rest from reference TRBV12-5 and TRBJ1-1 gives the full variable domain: DARVTQTPRHKVTEMGQEVTMRCQPILGHNTVFWYRQTMMQGLELLAYFRNRAPLDDSGMPKDRFSAEMPDATLATLKIQPSEPRDSAVYFCASGSGLIQPEAFFGQGTRLTVV.

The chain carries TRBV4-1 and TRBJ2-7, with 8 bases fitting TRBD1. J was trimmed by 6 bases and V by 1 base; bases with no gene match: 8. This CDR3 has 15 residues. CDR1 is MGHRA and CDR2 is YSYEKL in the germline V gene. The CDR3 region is CASSQATDRVSEQYF. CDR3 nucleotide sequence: TGCGCCAGCAGCCAAGCGACGGACAGGGTAAGCGAGCAGTACTTC.

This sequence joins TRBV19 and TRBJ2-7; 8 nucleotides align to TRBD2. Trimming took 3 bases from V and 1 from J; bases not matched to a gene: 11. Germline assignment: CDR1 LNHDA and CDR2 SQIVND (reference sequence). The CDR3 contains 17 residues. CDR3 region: CASSITAREGSSYEQYF. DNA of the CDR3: TGTGCCAGTAGTATTACCGCACGGGAGGGTTCTTCCTACGAGCAGTACTTC.

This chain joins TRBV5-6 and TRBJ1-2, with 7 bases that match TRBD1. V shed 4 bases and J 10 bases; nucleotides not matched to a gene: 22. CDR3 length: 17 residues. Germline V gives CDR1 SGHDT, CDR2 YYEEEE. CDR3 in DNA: TGTGCCAGCAGCCCGATCACAGGGGCGGTTGTTAATTATTTCTACACCTTC. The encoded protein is CASSPITGAVVNYFYTF.